Presented here are 31 T cell receptor beta chains from one specimen sequenced in a study of T cell responses to AZD1222 COVID-19 vaccine. Sequencing was performed with immunoSEQ multiplex PCR; in TCRdb, only in-frame clones are kept and a portion is missing. The sample lists about 87,000 clones; roughly 90% were seen once. Source: peripheral blood, taken on day 0 of AZD1222 vaccination. These receptors were obtained from an adult in good health.

This chain connects TRBV6-1 to TRBJ2-1, with D possibly matching TRBD1 (6 bases). This CDR3 region has 15 residues. The V gene lost 0 bases and the J gene lost 1 base, with 7 bases spanning the gap. Germline-derived CDR1 and CDR2 are MNHNS and SASEGT. The chain's CDR3 is CASSEAGQSYNEQFF. DNA for the CDR3: TGTGCCAGCAGTGAAGCGGGACAATCCTACAATGAGCAGTTCTTC.

Worth noting for this clone: Different DNA sequences within this sample yield the same CDR3. V and J are TRBV2 and TRBJ1-1; D uncertain. CDR1 SNHLY and CDR2 FYNNEI come from the germline V gene. The CDR3 has 13 amino acids. V dropped 2 bases and J dropped 1 base, with 5 bases sitting between them. CDR3 DNA: TGTGCCAGCAGTGAACTGGAGAACACTGAAGCTTTCTTT. Translation: CASSELENTEAFF.

The chain employs TRBV6-5 and TRBJ1-1, with D perhaps TRBD1 (5 bases). The V gene's germline CDR1 is MNHEY and CDR2 SVGAGI. This CDR3 is built from 14 residues. The V end was cut by 9 bases, the J end by 4 bases, with 18 bases between. The CDR3 loop reads CASHRGGGATEAFF. The CDR3 region has the DNA TGTGCCAGTCACCGGGGCGGCGGGGCCACTGAAGCTTTCTTT.

The rearrangement links TRBV7-6 to TRBJ1-2, with 7 bases fitting TRBD1. The CDR3 loop spans 15 amino acids. Trimming cost V 5 bases and J 5 bases; bases outside gene matches: 11. Germline V gives CDR1 SGHVS, CDR2 FNYEAQ. The DNA of the CDR3 is TGTGCCAGCAGCCCGCGACAGGGAGGGGGGTATGGCTACACCTTC. Protein sequence: CASSPRQGGGYGYTF.

The rearrangement links TRBV11-2 to TRBJ2-1; 11 bases fit TRBD2. Germline values: CDR1 SGHAT, CDR2 FQNNGV. V trimming: 0 bases; J trimming: 2 bases; junction bases outside the gene matches: 0. This CDR3 has 16 amino acids. The chain's CDR3 is CASSLEGLAAYNEQFF. The CDR3 region has the DNA TGTGCCAGCAGCTTAGAGGGACTAGCGGCCTACAATGAGCAGTTCTTC. Looking up the rest from reference TRBV11-2 and TRBJ2-1 gives the full variable domain: EAGVAQSPRYKIIEKRQSVAFWCNPISGHATLYWYQQILGQGPKLLIQFQNNGVVDDSQLPKDRFSAERLKGVDSTLKIQPAKLEDSAVYLCASSLEGLAAYNEQFFGPGTRLTVL.

This clone was seen a handful of times. The rearrangement links TRBV14 to TRBJ1-3, with D perhaps TRBD1 (5 bases). The CDR3 is made up of 15 amino acids. Trimming took 4 bases from V and 1 from J, leaving 11 bases between them. The germline CDR1 and CDR2 sequences are SGHDN and FVKESK. CDR3 sequence reads: CASSPFQGSGNTIYF. Written as DNA, the CDR3 is TGTGCCAGCAGCCCCTTTCAGGGTTCTGGAAACACCATATATTTT. Full variable domain (remainder filled in from reference TRBV14 and TRBJ1-3): EAGVTQFPSHSVIEKGQTVTLRCDPISGHDNLYWYRRVMGKEIKFLLHFVKESKQDESGMPNNRFLAERTGGTYSTLKVQPAELEDSGVYFCASSPFQGSGNTIYFGEGSWLTVV.

The count of this clone is one. The chain uses TRBV2 and TRBJ2-7; 10 bases map to TRBD2. Losses at the gene ends were 0 bases for V and 6 bases for J; bases not matched to a gene: 8. The germline CDR1 and CDR2 sequences are SNHLY and FYNNEI. CDR3 length: 16 residues. CDR3: CASSEAITSGMGEQYF. CDR3 bases: TGTGCCAGCAGTGAAGCAATCACTAGCGGGATGGGCGAGCAGTACTTC.

The chain joins TRBV6-2 or TRBV6-3 to TRBJ2-1; 15 nucleotides line up with TRBD2. The CDR3 has 18 amino acids. Trimming took 2 bases from V and 4 from J; bases not matched to a gene: 6. Germline values: CDR1 MNHEY, CDR2 SVGEGT. The CDR3 sequence: CASSYGLAGGSRYNEQFF. Written as DNA, the CDR3 is TGTGCCAGCAGTTACGGACTAGCGGGAGGGTCAAGGTACAATGAGCAGTTCTTC.

This chain joins TRBV11-2 and TRBJ2-7; TRBD2 matches at 10 bases. The V gene end was trimmed by 1 base and the J gene end by 4 bases; junction bases not matched to a gene: 7. The CDR3 extends over 16 amino acids. Per the germline V gene, CDR1 is SGHAT and CDR2 is FQNNGV. CDR3 nucleotide sequence: TGTGCCAGCAGCTTAGCCCGACTAGCGGGTCGTTACGAGCAGTACTTC. It is translated as CASSLARLAGRYEQYF.

This clone was observed a single time. The V call is TRBV30, the J call TRBJ2-3; D gene unclear. Germline V gene lookup returns CDR1 GTSNPN and CDR2 SVGIG (reference sequence). This CDR3 comprises 19 residues. Trimming stripped 0 bases from V and 7 bases from J, with 29 bases between. CDR3 bases: TGTGCCTGGAGTGTAGTATATAGGAACTCACACCCAAATACTAATACGCAGTATTTT. This sequence encodes CAWSVVYRNSHPNTNTQYF.

The chain is built from TRBV9 and TRBJ2-2; D not resolved. V lost 0 bases, J lost 1 base, and 7 bases lay in between. The germline CDR1 and CDR2 sequences are SGDLS and YYNGEE. This CDR3 has 15 residues. In nucleotides, the CDR3 is TGTGCCAGCAGCGTAGTTGCAGGGAACACCGGGGAGCTGTTTTTT. Translating gives CASSVVAGNTGELFF.

The rearrangement uses TRBV28 and TRBJ1-1; D is unclear. CDR3 length equals 15 residues. Germline CDR1 and CDR2: MDHEN and SYDVKM. With 2 bases removed from V and 0 bases from J, the gap between germline ends came to 10 bases. CDR3 in amino acids: CASSLPRSMNTEAFF. Here the CDR3 DNA reads TGTGCCAGCAGTTTACCCCGATCGATGAACACTGAAGCTTTCTTT.

The V call is TRBV11-2, the J call TRBJ2-7, with D possibly matching TRBD2 (6 bases). The V gene lost 5 bases and the J gene lost 5 bases, with 22 bases spanning the gap. This CDR3 spans 16 amino acids. Germline V CDR1 and CDR2: SGHAT, FQNNGV. CDR3 sequence (DNA): TGTGCCAGCAGCCGGGCTGCGGGGAGTCCGGGAGACGAGCAGTACTTC. It is translated as CASSRAAGSPGDEQYF.

Concerning this clone itself: This specimen includes other DNA sequences encoding the same CDR3. The chain recombines TRBV28 with TRBJ1-2; D ambiguous. Germline lookup yields CDR1 MDHEN and CDR2 SYDVKM. Trimming removed 1 base at V and 1 base at J, with 4 bases between. CDR3 length: 13 residues. In DNA form, the CDR3 reads TGTGCCAGCAGTTTATCTATTAACTATGGCTACACCTTC. Its protein is CASSLSINYGYTF.

This chain links TRBV6-2 or TRBV6-3 with TRBJ2-7; D perhaps matches TRBD1 (6 bases). The length of the CDR3 is 15 residues. The germline gives CDR1 MNHEY, CDR2 SVGEGT. Trimming left V 2 bases short and J 0 bases short, with 11 bases between. The CDR3 region is CASSYLGQISYEQYF. CDR3 in DNA: TGTGCCAGCAGTTACCTAGGACAGATCTCCTACGAGCAGTACTTC.

V and J are TRBV5-5 and TRBJ2-5, with D hard to call. Deletions cut 2 bases from V and 1 base from J, with 3 bases between. This CDR3 region has 12 residues. In germline, CDR1 is SGHKS, CDR2 YYEKEE (reference sequence). The CDR3 coding sequence is TGTGCCAGCAGCTTTATCCAAGAGACCCAGTACTTC. This codes for CASSFIQETQYF.

This clone was recorded only once. V and J are TRBV23-1 and TRBJ1-5; the match to TRBD1 covers 7 bases. TRBV23-1 carries the ORF label, with uncertain function. The J segment lost 6 bases and the V segment lost 4 bases, leaving 21 bases of the junction unmatched. The CDR3 is made up of 19 amino acids. The CDR3 DNA reads TGCGCCAGCAGTCCCACCCCCAGGGGGGGACCTGGGGGGTCTCAGCCCCAGCATTTT. Translation gives CASSPTPRGGPGGSQPQHF.

This clone has just one count. The gene calls are TRBV6-1 and TRBJ1-2; the match to TRBD1 covers 7 bases. Germline V gene sequence: CDR1 MNHNS, CDR2 SASEGT. Trimming took 2 bases from V and 6 from J; bases not matched to a gene: 6. The CDR3 has 14 amino acids. The chain's CDR3 is CASSEQQGRHGYTF. Written as DNA, the CDR3 is TGTGCCAGCAGTGAACAACAGGGGAGGCATGGCTACACCTTC.

CDR3 bases: TGTGCCAGCAGCTTAGCGGTAGACTATGGCTACACCTTC. Its translation: CASSLAVDYGYTF. V is TRBV7-2 and J is TRBJ1-2; the D is unclear. The germline V gene encodes CDR1 SGHTA and CDR2 FQGNSA. The CDR3 has 13 residues. Trimming removed 0 bases from V and 3 bases from J, with 5 bases in between.

This clone appeared once. The chain couples TRBV11-2 to TRBJ1-2, with D possibly matching TRBD1 (5 bases). CDR1 SGHAT and CDR2 FQNNGV come from the germline V gene. This CDR3 spans 12 amino acids. Trimming cost V 6 bases and J 5 bases, with 10 bases left between them. CDR3 nucleotides: TGTGCCAGCAGTTCCACAGGTTATGGCTACACCTTC. Its protein is CASSSTGYGYTF.

This chain joins TRBV2 and TRBJ1-2; D is perhaps TRBD1 (5 bases). The CDR3 has 15 amino acids. Between the trimmed V and J ends, which lost 7 bases and 3 bases, there was a span of 18 bases. The germline CDR1 and CDR2 sequences are SNHLY and FYNNEI. This chain's CDR3 is CASNVVGRADYGYTF. As DNA, the CDR3 is TGTGCCAGCAACGTTGTTGGCAGGGCGGACTATGGCTACACCTTC.

DNA of the CDR3: TGTGCCAGCAGCGTAAGTCCCACTGTCGGTAGGAGCTCCTACAATGAGCAGTTCTTC. This codes for CASSVSPTVGRSSYNEQFF. The rearrangement uses TRBV9 and TRBJ2-1; D is undetermined. Trimming took 1 base from V and 0 from J, leaving 20 bases between them. The CDR3 sequence is 19 residues long. Germline loops: CDR1 SGDLS, CDR2 YYNGEE.

The gene calls are TRBV11-2 and TRBJ2-7; TRBD2 might be the D (5 bases). V was shortened by 0 bases and J by 4 bases, with 13 bases between the two germline ends. CDR1 is SGHAT, CDR2 FQNNGV, per germline. This CDR3 comprises 15 residues. The CDR3 DNA reads as TGTGCCAGCAGCTTAGATCAATGGACTGAATACGAGCAGTACTTC. Translating gives CASSLDQWTEYEQYF.

The J gene is TRBJ1-1, the V gene TRBV2; D gene unclear. V shed 1 base and J shed 8 bases, with 14 bases lying between them. Germline V gives CDR1 SNHLY, CDR2 FYNNEI. The CDR3 consists of 14 residues. The DNA for the CDR3 is TGTGCCAGCAGTGAAGGAAAGGTGAGATGGGAAGCTTTCTTT. Translated, it gives CASSEGKVRWEAFF.

This sequence joins TRBV28 and TRBJ1-5, with TRBD1 matching 9 bases. Trimming cost V 4 bases and J 4 bases; bases outside gene matches: 5. The CDR3 extends over 15 amino acids. Germline V gives CDR1 MDHEN, CDR2 SYDVKM. This chain's CDR3 is CASSYGQGINQPQHF. The CDR3 nucleotides read TGTGCCAGCAGTTATGGACAGGGGATTAATCAGCCCCAGCATTTT.

The V gene is TRBV7-3, the J gene TRBJ2-1, with TRBD1 matching over 10 bases. The germline CDR1 and CDR2 sequences are SGHTA and FQGTGA. This CDR3 is built from 15 residues. Germline trimming cut 3 bases from V and 3 bases from J; bases unmatched to any gene: 2. CDR3 in amino acids: CASSFDRGLYNEQFF. The DNA of the CDR3 is TGTGCCAGCAGCTTTGACAGGGGGCTCTACAATGAGCAGTTCTTC.

This chain links TRBV5-1 with TRBJ2-2; 11 bases line up with TRBD2. Germline loops: CDR1 SGHRS, CDR2 YFSETQ. The CDR3 extends over 17 amino acids. V dropped 1 base and J dropped 1; count of bases not matched to a gene: 3. The CDR3 DNA follows: TGCGCCAGCAGCTTGACTAGCGGGAGAGAGAACACCGGGGAGCTGTTTTTT. Translation: CASSLTSGRENTGELFF.

The chain uses TRBV7-9 and TRBJ1-1; D unclear. The germline V gene has CDR1 SEHNR and CDR2 FQNEAQ (reference sequence). The V gene lost 3 bases and the J gene lost 0 bases, with 11 bases spanning the gap. The CDR3 totals 15 residues. CDR3 loop: CASSLTAPMNTEAFF. The CDR3, as DNA: TGTGCCAGCAGCTTGACGGCGCCCATGAACACTGAAGCTTTCTTT.

This clone was seen once. The chain uses TRBV5-1 and TRBJ2-3, with a weak D call TRBD1 (6 bases). The ends were cut back, 6 bases at V and 2 bases at J, with 16 bases in the middle. This CDR3 is 15 amino acids long. The germline CDR1 and CDR2 sequences are SGHRS and YFSETQ. The CDR3 region is CASKAWQGHTDTQYF. CDR3 bases: TGCGCCAGCAAGGCCTGGCAGGGACACACAGATACGCAGTATTTT.

This clone was seen ten or more times. The V and J genes are TRBV30 and TRBJ1-2, with D possibly being TRBD1 (6 bases). Per germline, CDR1 GTSNPN and CDR2 SVGIG (reference sequence). V lost 5 bases, J lost 1 base, and 11 bases lay in between. CDR3 size: 13 residues. The CDR3 spells CAWALDSNYGYTF. The CDR3 DNA sequence: TGTGCCTGGGCCTTGGACAGTAACTATGGCTACACCTTC.

The chain carries TRBV4-2 and TRBJ1-5, with D unresolved. Germline CDR1 is LGHNA and CDR2 is YNFKEQ. CDR3 length: 15 amino acids. Trimming cost V 0 bases and J 11 bases, with 17 bases left between them. The CDR3, as DNA: TGTGCCAGCAGCCAAGAATATGGCAGCTCTAGGGCCCAGCATTTT. Translation: CASSQEYGSSRAQHF.